The clone carrying this T cell receptor (beta chain) was counted a single time. Antigen unknown. This sample is part of a study of cytomegalovirus exposure and HLA in healthy donors. Study-wide background: Within the Caucasian-associated ancestry cluster were 65% to 85% of the 398 genotyped donors. Study-wide points: Sequencing had likely introduced a cluster of highly shared sequence variants as an artifact. Roughly uniform depth of sequencing across donors was assumed in presence/absence analyses.

The PCR employed 60 Vbeta primers together with 13 Jbeta primers. The protocol was immunoSEQ multiplex PCR, while the TCRdb copy is restricted to in-frame clones and leaves out a portion. The sample has about 150,000 clones, over 60% seen once; the top ten hold about 4%. CDR1 is MDHEN, CDR2 SYDVKM, per germline. The trim removed 6 bases at V and 3 bases at J, leaving 5 bases unmatched. The CDR3 is 16 amino acids. All the people who gave samples were healthy bone marrow donors. The sequence was collected from a woman aged 40 to 50 in good health and CMV-seronegative. V usage is TRBV28 and J usage is TRBJ2-2; TRBD2 matches at 12 bases. Sequencing used PBMCs. For the CDR3, the DNA is TGTGCCAGCAGACCACTAGCGGGGGGCCACACCGGGGAGCTGTTTTTT. Residues: CASRPLAGGHTGELFF. The entire variable domain, with the rest obtained from reference TRBV28 and TRBJ2-2, is as follows: DVKVTQSSRYLVKRTGEKVFLECVQDMDHENMFWYRQDPGLGLRLIYFSYDVKMKEKGDIPEGYSVSREKKERFSLILESASTNQTSMYLCASRPLAGGHTGELFFGEGSRLTVL.